This T cell receptor beta chain emerged from a study of T cells in Graves' hyperthyroidism and ophthalmopathy. CDR1 is SGHAT and CDR2 is FQNNGV in the germline V gene. After removal of 1 base from V and 7 bases from J, the junction contained 11 bases not matched to a gene. There are 18 residues in the CDR3. Study-wide results and caveats: Blood shared most expanded thyroid clonotypes above 0.001.

From RNA transcripts, TCR beta CDR3 regions were amplified. The HTBI set primed first-round TCR CDR3 RT-PCR. From the multiplex PCR reads, TCRdb called clonotypes with MiXCR, one entry per CDR3 protein. The table has about 700,000 distinct CDR3 sequences, roughly 15% seen once. This clonotype appeared many times. The antigen remains unidentified. The sample comprised blood. The receptor was isolated from a woman younger than 30 with Graves' hyperthyroidism. The chain combines TRBV11-2 with TRBJ2-2, with TRBD2 matching 11 bases. The chain's CDR3 is CASSLGYGTSGAGGELFF. Written as DNA, the CDR3 is TGTGCCAGCAGCTTAGGATACGGGACTAGCGGAGCGGGCGGGGAGCTGTTTTTT.